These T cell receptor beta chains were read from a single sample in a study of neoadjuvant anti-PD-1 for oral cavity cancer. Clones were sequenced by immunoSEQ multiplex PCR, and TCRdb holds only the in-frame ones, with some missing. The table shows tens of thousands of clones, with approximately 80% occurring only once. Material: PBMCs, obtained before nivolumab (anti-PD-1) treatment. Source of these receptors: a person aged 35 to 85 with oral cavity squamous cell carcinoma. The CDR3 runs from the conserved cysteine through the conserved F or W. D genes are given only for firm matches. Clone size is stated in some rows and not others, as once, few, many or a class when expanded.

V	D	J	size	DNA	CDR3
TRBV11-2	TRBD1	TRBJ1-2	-	TGTGCCAGCAGCTTAGATCGGGCAGGGGGCATGGGCTACACCTTC	CASSLDRAGGMGYTF
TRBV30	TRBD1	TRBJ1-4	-	TGTGCCTGGAGTGCCACAGGGGGGGGTGAAAAACTGTTTTTT	CAWSATGGGEKLFF
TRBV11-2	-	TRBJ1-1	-	TGTGCCAGCAGCTTGTTCCCCCCCCACAAAAATGAAGCTTTCTTT	CASSLFPPHKNEAFF
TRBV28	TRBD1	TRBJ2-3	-	TGTGCCAGCAGTTCACCCGGGACAGGGGGCTTAGATACGCAGTATTTT	CASSSPGTGGLDTQYF
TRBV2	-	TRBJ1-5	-	TGTGCCAGCAGTCTTACAGTGGGCGGGGGGCCCCAGCATTTT	CASSLTVGGGPQHF
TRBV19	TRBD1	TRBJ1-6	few	TGTGCCAGTAGTATCTTGACAGGGGGCTTATCACCCCTCCACTTT	CASSILTGGLSPLHF
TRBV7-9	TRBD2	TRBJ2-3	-	TGTGCCAGCAGCCCCGGGAGGGGCGCCTTATACACAGATACGCAGTATTTT	CASSPGRGALYTDTQYF
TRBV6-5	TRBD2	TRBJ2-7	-	TGTGCCAGCAGACCGGGACTAGACTACGAGCAGTACTTC	CASRPGLDYEQYF
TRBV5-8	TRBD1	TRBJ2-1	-	TGTGCCAGCAGCCCGGACAGGGTCAATGAGCAGTTCTTC	CASSPDRVNEQFF
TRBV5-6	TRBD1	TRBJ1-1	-	TGTGCCAGCAGCTGGGCAGGGGGAACTGAAGCTTTCTTT	CASSWAGGTEAFF
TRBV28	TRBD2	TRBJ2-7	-	TGTGCCAGCACTTTACCGGGGGGTACGTACGAGCAGTACTTC	CASTLPGGTYEQYF
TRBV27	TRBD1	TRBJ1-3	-	TGTGCCAGCAGTCCCTCCCGGACAGGTTTTAGCTCTGGAAACACCATATATTTT	CASSPSRTGFSSGNTIYF
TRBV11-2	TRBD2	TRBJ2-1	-	TGTGCCAGCAGCTTTATAGCGGGAGGACGGGGTGAGCAGTTCTTC	CASSFIAGGRGEQFF
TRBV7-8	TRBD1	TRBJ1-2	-	TGTGCCAGCAGCTTAGCGAGGACAGGGGGAGGCTACACCTTC	CASSLARTGGGYTF
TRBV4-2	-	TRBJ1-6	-	TGTGCCAGCAGCCAAGAAGAAAGGGGTAATAATTCACCCCTCCACTTT	CASSQEERGNNSPLHF
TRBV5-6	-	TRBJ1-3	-	TGTGCCAGCAGCTTGGATCCCGCTGGAAACACCATATATTTT	CASSLDPAGNTIYF
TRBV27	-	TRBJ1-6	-	TGTGCCAGCAGTTTATCACAGGGTGGTTCACCCCTCCACTTT	CASSLSQGGSPLHF
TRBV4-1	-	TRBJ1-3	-	TGCGCCAGCAGCCAAGATCCGGGGGAGGGAAACACCATATATTTT	CASSQDPGEGNTIYF
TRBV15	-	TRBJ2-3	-	TGTGCCACCAGCAGAGAGGAACTAGGGCGGGATACGCAGTATTTT	CATSREELGRDTQYF
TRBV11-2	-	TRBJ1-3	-	TGTGCCAGCTTAGAATCCGGAAACACCATATATTTT	CASLESGNTIYF
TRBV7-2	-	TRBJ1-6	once	TGTGCCAGCAGCTCCCTGCCCGGGGCAAATTCACCCCTCCACTTT	CASSSLPGANSPLHF
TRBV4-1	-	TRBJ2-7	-	TGCGCCAGCAGCCAAGGGGGTGGGAGCTCCTACGAGCAGTACTTC	CASSQGGGSSYEQYF
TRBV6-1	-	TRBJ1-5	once	TGTGCCAGCAGTGAAGGGGGGAGTTATCAGCCCCAGCATTTT	CASSEGGSYQPQHF
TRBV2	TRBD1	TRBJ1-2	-	TGTGCCAGCAGTTCGACAGGGGGTAGTTATGGCTACACCTTC	CASSSTGGSYGYTF
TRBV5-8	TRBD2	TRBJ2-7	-	TGTGCCAGCAGCTCGGCGGCAGGTACTAGCGGGGACTACGAGCAGTACTTC	CASSSAAGTSGDYEQYF
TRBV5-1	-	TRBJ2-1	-	TGCGCCAGCAGCTTGGCCGCCGGCCTCTCCTACAATGAGCAGTTCTTC	CASSLAAGLSYNEQFF
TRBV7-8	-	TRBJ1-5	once	TGTGCCAGCAGCTTAGCGAAAGGCTACCAGCCCCAGCATTTT	CASSLAKGYQPQHF
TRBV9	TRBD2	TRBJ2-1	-	TGTGCCAGCAGCGCTAGCGGAACCCGGAACAATGAGCAGTTCTTC	CASSASGTRNNEQFF
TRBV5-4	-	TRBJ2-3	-	TGTGCCAGCAGCTTGGTATCAGGAGGCACAGATACGCAGTATTTT	CASSLVSGGTDTQYF
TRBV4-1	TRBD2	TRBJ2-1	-	TGCGCCAGCAGCCCTTCTAGCGGGGGGGCCAATGAGCAGTTCTTC	CASSPSSGGANEQFF
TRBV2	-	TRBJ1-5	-	TGTGCCAGCGGTCAAGGGGCCGCATCCAATCAGCCCCAGCATTTT	CASGQGAASNQPQHF
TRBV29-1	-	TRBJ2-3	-	TGCAGCGTTGAAGAAAACATAAAGATGTCGAATACGCAGTATTTT	CSVEENIKMSNTQYF
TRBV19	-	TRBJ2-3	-	TGTGCCAGTAGTATAAGCTTGACGGTGGATACGCAGTATTTT	CASSISLTVDTQYF
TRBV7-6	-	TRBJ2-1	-	TGTGCCAGCAGCAAATCCTGGGGGAGCTCCTACAATGAGCAGTTCTTC	CASSKSWGSSYNEQFF
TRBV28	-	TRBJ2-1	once	TGTGCCAGCAGTCTACCCGGGACCGGGACCAATGAGCAGTTCTTC	CASSLPGTGTNEQFF
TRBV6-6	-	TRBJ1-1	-	TGTGCCAGCAGTTACGAGGGAATGAACACTGAAGCTTTCTTT	CASSYEGMNTEAFF
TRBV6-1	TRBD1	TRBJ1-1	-	TGTGCCAGCAGACAGGGGGCTGGTACTGAAGCTTTCTTT	CASRQGAGTEAFF